The next 7 T cell receptor beta chains were all read from a single sample in a study of identical twins. TCRdb itself ran the 5' RACE reads through MiXCR, one entry per CDR3 protein. Altogether some 1,600,000 distinct CDR3 sequences are present, around 33% being singletons, with the ten largest covering about 0.27%. The sample consisted of cord blood. These receptors were taken from a newborn girl in good health.

The J gene is TRBJ2-7, the V gene TRBV12-3 or TRBV12-4; no definite D call. The CDR3 totals 15 residues. V was clipped by 3 bases and J by 7 bases, with 19 bases between them. This CDR3 reads CASSFSSAKLHEQYF. CDR3 in DNA: TGTGCCAGCAGTTTCTCTAGTGCGAAGCTCCATGAGCAGTACTTC.

The V call is TRBV30, the J call TRBJ1-2; TRBD1 might be the D (6 bases). V was shortened by 2 bases and J by 6 bases, with 10 bases between the two germline ends. Germline CDR1 and CDR2: GTSNPN and SVGIG (reference sequence). The CDR3 consists of 12 residues. The CDR3 is CAWSKGGNGYTF. CDR3 DNA: TGTGCCTGGAGTAAGGGGGGCAATGGCTACACCTTC.

The rearrangement links TRBV6-2 or TRBV6-3 to TRBJ1-1, with TRBD1 matching over 8 bases. V gave up 7 bases and J gave up 11 bases; unmatched junction bases: 6. The germline V gene encodes CDR1 MNHEY and CDR2 SVGEGT. This CDR3 region has 11 residues. In DNA, the CDR3 is TGTGCCAGCACCAGGGGGCTTGCGGCTTTCTTT. The encoded protein is CASTRGLAAFF.

Concerning this clonotype: One end of the junction varies from germline; a read error may be responsible. V and J are TRBV12-3 or TRBV12-4 and TRBJ1-2; 7 bases map to TRBD1. This CDR3 has 14 amino acids. The chain's CDR3 is CASSLSETGKGFTF. The CDR3 bases are TGTGCCAGCAGTTTAAGTGAGACAGGGAAAGGCTTCACCTTC.

This chain joins TRBV20-1 and TRBJ1-4; D remains ambiguous. Germline loops: CDR1 DFQATT, CDR2 SNEGSKA (reference sequence). Trimming took off 3 bases at V and 8 bases at J, with 10 bases between the two ends. The CDR3 runs to 12 residues. In nucleotides, the CDR3 is TGCAGTGCTAGTAATAGGGAAGAAAAACTGTTTTTT. Translating it yields CSASNREEKLFF.

The V gene is TRBV24-1, the J gene TRBJ2-1; D possibly matches TRBD1 or TRBD2 (5 bases each). The CDR3 length is 13 residues. Trimming left V 1 base short and J 8 bases short, with 8 bases between. Germline V gene lookup returns CDR1 KGHDR and CDR2 SFDVKD. In DNA, the CDR3 is TGTGCCACCAGTGATTTCGAGGGACATGAGCAGTTCTTC. Translated, it gives CATSDFEGHEQFF.

This clonotype was picked up a small number of times. The chain links TRBV7-9 to TRBJ2-4, with 9 bases matching TRBD2. The CDR3 sequence is 15 residues long. The germline V gene encodes CDR1 SEHNR and CDR2 FQNEAQ (reference sequence). Trimming took 5 bases from V and 1 from J; bases not matched to a gene: 3. CDR3 in DNA: TGTGCCAGCAGCACCCTAGCGGGGGCCAAAAACATTCAGTACTTC. Translation: CASSTLAGAKNIQYF. The whole variable domain, filled in from reference TRBV7-9 and TRBJ2-4, reads DTGVSQNPRHKITKRGQNVTFRCDPISEHNRLYWYRQTLGQGPEFLTYFQNEAQLEKSRLLSDRFSAERPKGSFSTLEIQRTEQGDSAMYLCASSTLAGAKNIQYFGAGTRLSVL.